This T cell receptor (beta chain) was recovered during a study of T cells in Graves' hyperthyroidism and ophthalmopathy. Study-wide results and limits: Ophthalmopathy and stable hyperthyroidism were separated by a 13 V-J model.

As regards this clonotype: The antigen is unknown.

Trimming took 7 bases from V and 9 from J; bases not matched to a gene: 12. This CDR3 is built from 14 residues. Germline assignment: CDR1 LNHDA and CDR2 SQIVND (reference sequence). RNA transcripts yielded amplified TCR beta CDR3 regions. In the first-round RT-PCR of the TCR CDR3, the HTBI primer set was used. TCRdb re-called the multiplex PCR reads with MiXCR, one entry per CDR3 protein. The table includes a few hundred thousand distinct CDR3 sequences, over 12% detected once. Patients between 18 and 65 years old had hyperthyroidism, newly diagnosed and lasting under 2 months. On the basis of clinical symptoms, serum thyroxine and TRAb, thyroid ultrasound and orbital computed tomography, diagnoses were made.

The receptor's source is a woman aged 45 to 65 with Graves' hyperthyroidism that later progressed to Graves' ophthalmopathy. The sequenced sample was blood. The chain joins TRBV19 to TRBJ2-1; 7 nucleotides match TRBD2. Here the CDR3 DNA reads TGTGCCAGTAAACTAGCGCCCGGGTCAGGTGAGCAGTTCTTC. Its protein product is CASKLAPGSGEQFF.